This T cell receptor (beta chain) comes out of a study of a mutant IDH1 vaccine in newly diagnosed glioma. Study as a whole: Patients got radiotherapy, temozolomide, or both beforehand, and most got both.

The repertoire was sequenced with immunoSEQ multiplex PCR; TCRdb's copy has only in-frame clones and lacks some. The sample includes over 45,000 clones, roughly 80% of them seen just once. This CDR3 spans 19 amino acids. The V gene lost 3 bases and the J gene lost 0 bases, with 18 bases spanning the gap. Germline values: CDR1 LGHNA, CDR2 YNFKEQ. Regarding this clone: Its antigen is unidentified.

The time point is: week 23, last vaccination. Every vaccination contained 300 ug of the mutant IDH1 20-mer peptide and was paired with topical imiquimod. The sequence was obtained from a man between 35 and 55 years old with glioma. J is TRBJ2-6 and V is TRBV4-2; D may correspond to TRBD1 or TRBD2 (5 bases each). The sequenced sample was PBMCs, obtained from a glioma patient whose treatment included an IDH1 peptide vaccine. CDR3 sequence (DNA): TGTGCCAGCAGCCACATGGGACGGACATCTAACTCTGGGGCCAACGTCCTGACTTTC. It specifies CASSHMGRTSNSGANVLTF.